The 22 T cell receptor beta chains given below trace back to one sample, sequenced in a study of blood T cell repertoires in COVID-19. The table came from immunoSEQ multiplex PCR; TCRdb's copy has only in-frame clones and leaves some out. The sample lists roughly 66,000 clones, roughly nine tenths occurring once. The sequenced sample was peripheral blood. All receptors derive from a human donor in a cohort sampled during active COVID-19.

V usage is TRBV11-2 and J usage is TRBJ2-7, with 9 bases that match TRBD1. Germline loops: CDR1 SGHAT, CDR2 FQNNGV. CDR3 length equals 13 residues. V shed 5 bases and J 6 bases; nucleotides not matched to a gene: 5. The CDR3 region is CASSGQDRGEQYF. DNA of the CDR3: TGTGCCAGCAGCGGACAGGACAGGGGCGAGCAGTACTTC.

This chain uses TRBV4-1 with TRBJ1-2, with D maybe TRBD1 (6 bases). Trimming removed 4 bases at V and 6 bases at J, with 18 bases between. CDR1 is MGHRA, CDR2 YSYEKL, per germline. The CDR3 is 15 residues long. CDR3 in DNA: TGCGCCAGCAGCCGAAACTATCGACAGGTCGATGGCTACACCTTC. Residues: CASSRNYRQVDGYTF.

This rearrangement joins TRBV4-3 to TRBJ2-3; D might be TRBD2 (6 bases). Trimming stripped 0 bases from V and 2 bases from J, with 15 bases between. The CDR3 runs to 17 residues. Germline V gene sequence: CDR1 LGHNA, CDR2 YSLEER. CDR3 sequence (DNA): TGCGCCAGCAGCCAAGAGGCGCGGGGCCCTTTCACAGATACGCAGTATTTT. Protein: CASSQEARGPFTDTQYF.

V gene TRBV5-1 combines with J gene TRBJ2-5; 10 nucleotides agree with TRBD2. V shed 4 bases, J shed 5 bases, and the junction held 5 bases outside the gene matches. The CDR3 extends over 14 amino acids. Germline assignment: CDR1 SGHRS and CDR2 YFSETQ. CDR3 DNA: TGCGCCAGCAGCCTGGATAGCGGGAGGGAGACCCAGTACTTC. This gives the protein CASSLDSGRETQYF.

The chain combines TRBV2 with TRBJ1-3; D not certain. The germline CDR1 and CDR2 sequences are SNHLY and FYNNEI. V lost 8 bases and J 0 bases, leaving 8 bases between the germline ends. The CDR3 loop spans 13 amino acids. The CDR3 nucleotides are TGTGCCAGCGACAAGGCCTCTGGAAACACCATATATTTT. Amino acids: CASDKASGNTIYF.

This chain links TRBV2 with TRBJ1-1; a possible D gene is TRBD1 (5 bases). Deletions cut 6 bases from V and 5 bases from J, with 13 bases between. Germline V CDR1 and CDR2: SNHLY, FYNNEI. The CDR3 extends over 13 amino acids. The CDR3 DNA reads TGTGCCAGCAGCTCAAACCAGGGAACTGAAGCTTTCTTT. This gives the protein CASSSNQGTEAFF.

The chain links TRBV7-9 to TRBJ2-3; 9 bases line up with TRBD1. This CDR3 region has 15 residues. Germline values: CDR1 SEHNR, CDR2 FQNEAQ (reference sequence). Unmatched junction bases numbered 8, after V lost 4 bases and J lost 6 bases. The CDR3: CASSSRDRVRDTQYF. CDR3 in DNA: TGTGCCAGCAGCTCGCGGGACAGGGTGAGGGATACGCAGTATTTT.

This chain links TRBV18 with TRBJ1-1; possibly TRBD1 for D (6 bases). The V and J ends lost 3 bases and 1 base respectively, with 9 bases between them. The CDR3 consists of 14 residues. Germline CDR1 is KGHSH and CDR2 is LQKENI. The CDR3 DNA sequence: TGTGCCAGCTCACCCGGGACAACGAACACTGAAGCTTTCTTT. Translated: CASSPGTTNTEAFF.

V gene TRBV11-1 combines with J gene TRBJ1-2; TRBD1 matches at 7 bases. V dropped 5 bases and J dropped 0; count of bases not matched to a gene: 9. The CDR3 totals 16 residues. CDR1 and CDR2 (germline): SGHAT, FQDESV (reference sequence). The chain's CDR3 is CASSPRDGTANYGYTF. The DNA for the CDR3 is TGTGCCAGCAGCCCAAGAGACGGGACAGCTAACTATGGCTACACCTTC.

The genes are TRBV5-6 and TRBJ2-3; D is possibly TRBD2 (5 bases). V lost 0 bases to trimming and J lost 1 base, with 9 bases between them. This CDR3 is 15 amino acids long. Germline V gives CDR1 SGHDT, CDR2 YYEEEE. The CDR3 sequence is CASSLGLKGTDTQYF. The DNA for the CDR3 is TGTGCCAGCAGCTTGGGACTAAAGGGCACAGATACGCAGTATTTT.

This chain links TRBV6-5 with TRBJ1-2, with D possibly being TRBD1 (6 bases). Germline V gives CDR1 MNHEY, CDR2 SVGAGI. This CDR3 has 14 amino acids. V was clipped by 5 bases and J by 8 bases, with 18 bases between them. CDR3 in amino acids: CASSNWDILDGYTF. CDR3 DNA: TGTGCCAGCAGTAACTGGGACATTCTCGACGGCTACACCTTC.

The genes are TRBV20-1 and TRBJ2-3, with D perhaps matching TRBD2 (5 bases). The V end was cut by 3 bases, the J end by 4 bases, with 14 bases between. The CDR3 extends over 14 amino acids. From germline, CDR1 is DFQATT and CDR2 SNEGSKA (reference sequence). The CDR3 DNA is TGCAGTGCTAGTTTATCCCTAGCTGCAGATACGCAGTATTTT. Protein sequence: CSASLSLAADTQYF.

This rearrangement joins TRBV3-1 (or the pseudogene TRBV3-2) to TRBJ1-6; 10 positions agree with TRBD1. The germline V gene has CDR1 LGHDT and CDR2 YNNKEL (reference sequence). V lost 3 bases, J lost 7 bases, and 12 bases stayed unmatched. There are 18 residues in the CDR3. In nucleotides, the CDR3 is TGTGCCAGCAGCCACCGGGACAGGGGCGTTTCGTACAATTCACCCCTCCACTTT. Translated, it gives CASSHRDRGVSYNSPLHF.

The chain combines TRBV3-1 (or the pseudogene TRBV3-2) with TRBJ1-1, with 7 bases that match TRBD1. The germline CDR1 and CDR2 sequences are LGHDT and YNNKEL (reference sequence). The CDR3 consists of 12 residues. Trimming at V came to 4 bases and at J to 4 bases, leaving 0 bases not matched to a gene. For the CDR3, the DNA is TGTGCCAGCAGCCCAGGGGGCACTGAAGCTTTCTTT. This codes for CASSPGGTEAFF.

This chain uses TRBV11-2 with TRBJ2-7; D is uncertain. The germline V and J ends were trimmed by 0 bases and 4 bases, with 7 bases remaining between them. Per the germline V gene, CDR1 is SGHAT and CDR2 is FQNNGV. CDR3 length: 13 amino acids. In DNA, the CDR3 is TGTGCCAGCAGCTTAGACAGGTCTTACGAGCAGTACTTC. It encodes CASSLDRSYEQYF.

The CDR3 sequence: CASSPMSGDNGYTF. For the CDR3, the DNA is TGTGCCAGCTCCCCAATGTCAGGGGACAATGGCTACACCTTC. The chain employs TRBV18 and TRBJ1-2; weak D call: TRBD1 (6 bases). Trimming removed 6 bases at V and 6 bases at J, with 17 bases between. CDR1 is KGHSH, CDR2 LQKENI, per germline. The CDR3 is made up of 14 amino acids. The entire variable domain, with the rest obtained from reference TRBV18 and TRBJ1-2, is as follows: NAGVMQNPRHLVRRRGQEARLRCSPMKGHSHVYWYRQLPEEGLKFMVYLQKENIIDESGMPKERFSAEFPKEGPSILRIQQVVRGDSAAYFCASSPMSGDNGYTFGSGTRLTVV.

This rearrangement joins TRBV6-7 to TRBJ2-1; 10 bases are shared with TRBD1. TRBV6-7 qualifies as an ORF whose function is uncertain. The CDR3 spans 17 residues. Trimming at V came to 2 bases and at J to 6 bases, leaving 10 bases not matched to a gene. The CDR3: CASSYDPGTGVSNEQFF. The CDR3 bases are TGTGCCAGCAGTTACGATCCCGGGACAGGGGTGAGCAATGAGCAGTTCTTC.

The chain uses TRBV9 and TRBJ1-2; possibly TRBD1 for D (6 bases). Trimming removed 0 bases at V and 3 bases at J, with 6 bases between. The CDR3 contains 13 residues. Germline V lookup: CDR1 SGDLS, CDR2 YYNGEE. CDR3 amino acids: CASSVAGDYGYTF. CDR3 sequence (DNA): TGTGCCAGCAGCGTAGCAGGGGACTATGGCTACACCTTC.

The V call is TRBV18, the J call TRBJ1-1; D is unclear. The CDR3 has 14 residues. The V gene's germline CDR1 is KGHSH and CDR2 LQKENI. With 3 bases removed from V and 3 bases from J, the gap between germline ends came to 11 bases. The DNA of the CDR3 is TGTGCCAGCTCACCTGCGGGGTTGGACACTGAAGCTTTCTTT. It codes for CASSPAGLDTEAFF.

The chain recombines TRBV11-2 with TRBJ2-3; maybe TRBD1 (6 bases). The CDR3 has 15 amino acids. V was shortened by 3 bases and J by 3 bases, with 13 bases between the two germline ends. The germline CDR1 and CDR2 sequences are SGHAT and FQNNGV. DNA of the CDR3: TGTGCCAGCAGCTTCAACAGGGTTTCTACAGATACGCAGTATTTT. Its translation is CASSFNRVSTDTQYF.

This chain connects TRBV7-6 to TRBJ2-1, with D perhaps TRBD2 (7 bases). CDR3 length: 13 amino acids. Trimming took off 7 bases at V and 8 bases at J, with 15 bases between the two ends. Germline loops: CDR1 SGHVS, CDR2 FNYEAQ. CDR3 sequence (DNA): TGTGCCAGCACTGGGGGGGGGCTGGATGAGCAGTTCTTC. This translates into CASTGGGLDEQFF.

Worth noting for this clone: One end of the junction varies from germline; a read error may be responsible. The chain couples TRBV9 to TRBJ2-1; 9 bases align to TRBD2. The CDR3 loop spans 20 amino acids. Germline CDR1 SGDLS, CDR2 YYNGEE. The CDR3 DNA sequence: TGTGCCAGCAGAGTAGCTCAAACCTGGCGGGAGGGCCGGGGTGCCAATGAGCAGTTCTTC. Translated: CASRVAQTWREGRGANEQFF.